This TCR beta chain was retrieved from a study of blood T cell repertoires in COVID-19. Study-level background: Italy, Spain and the United States were the sources of the convalescent and acute COVID-19 samples.

In the authors' methods: Reference gene primers were amplified, and this amplification served to estimate nucleated cell counts. Sequencing was performed with immunoSEQ multiplex PCR; in TCRdb, only in-frame clones are kept and a portion is missing. D and trimming were read from the DNA, whereas the V and J calls and clone size are those reported in that table. Among 230,000 or so clones listed, around 81% were seen once. Seattle patients were enrolled during active infection and followed longitudinally. Germline lookup yields CDR1 SGHTA and CDR2 FQGNSA. The V segment lost 2 bases and the J segment 1 base; nucleotides outside the gene matches: 9. This CDR3 comprises 19 residues.

The sample was peripheral blood. The clonotype comes from a woman older than 75 with COVID-19, enrolled during active disease. The chain uses TRBV7-2 and TRBJ1-5; TRBD1 aligns across 12 bases. The CDR3 here is CASSLRGTGGRSSNQPQHF. CDR3 nucleotide sequence: TGTGCCAGCAGCTTAAGGGGGACAGGGGGCCGTTCGAGCAATCAGCCCCAGCATTTT.